This TCR beta chain was documented in a study of early T cells in non-severe SARS-CoV-2 infection. From the 5' RACE reads, TCRdb called clonotypes with MiXCR, one entry per CDR3 protein. The sample holds some 98,000 distinct CDR3 sequences, about 15% seen once. The table lists this clonotype with a few counts. The TCR originated in an adult who was a healthcare worker with PCR-confirmed SARS-CoV-2 infection or an uninfected control (not recorded which). The sequenced sample was whole blood.

The CDR3 region is CASNQPGGWREQETQYF. The CDR3 region has the DNA TGTGCCAGCAATCAACCGGGGGGTTGGCGGGAACAAGAGACCCAGTACTTC. V usage is TRBV27 and J usage is TRBJ2-5; 7 bases line up with TRBD2. CDR3 length equals 17 residues. Germline lookup yields CDR1 MNHEY and CDR2 SMNVEV (reference sequence). V was clipped by 7 bases and J by 2 bases; unmatched bases: 16.